Below are 9 T cell receptor beta chains sequenced from a single sample in a study of CD8+CD57+ T cells in acquired aplastic anemia. Profiling of TCR beta VDJ combinations and CDR3 sequences used genomic DNA as template. TCRdb used MiXCR to reprocess the reads, holding one entry per CDR3 protein. The sample has 150,000 to 200,000 distinct CDR3 sequences; about 45% are singletons. By flow cytometry, patients selected for sequencing had shown an expansion of CD8+CD57+ cells. Sequenced input: sorted CD4+, CD8+, or CD8+CD57+ T cells (not recorded which) from PBMCs. These receptors came from a human donor with aplastic anemia.

J is TRBJ1-6 and V is TRBV2; D is possibly TRBD1 (5 bases). The CDR3 spans 13 residues. The V gene lost 4 bases and the J gene lost 7 bases, with 8 bases spanning the gap. The germline V gene has CDR1 SNHLY and CDR2 FYNNEI. In DNA, the CDR3 is TGTGCCAGCAGTGGGGGGAGAAATTCACCCCTCCACTTT. This gives the protein CASSGGRNSPLHF. The complete variable domain, with remaining parts taken from reference TRBV2 and TRBJ1-6, reads EPEVTQTPSHQVTQMGQEVILRCVPISNHLYFYWYRQILGQKVEFLVSFYNNEISEKSEIFDDQFSVERPDGSNFTLKIRSTKLEDSAMYFCASSGGRNSPLHFGNGTRLTVT.

A note on this clonotype: Because it lacks the conserved phenylalanine or tryptophan at the end, this CDR3 is likely a read error. The chain employs TRBV20-1 and TRBJ2-7, with D tentatively TRBD2 (6 bases). The CDR3 loop spans 13 amino acids. The V gene lost 5 bases and the J gene lost 3 bases, with 14 bases spanning the gap. In germline, CDR1 is DFQATT, CDR2 SNEGSKA (reference sequence). CDR3 nucleotide sequence: TGCAGTGCTGGGACGGGGGAGAGCTACGAGCAGTACATC. It is translated as CSAGTGESYEQYI.

This chain joins TRBV29-1 and TRBJ1-2; D is unclear. The V end lost 5 bases, the J end lost 0 bases, and 10 bases lay between the germline ends. The CDR3 is 13 residues long. Germline CDR1 SQVTM, CDR2 ANQGSEA. This CDR3 is CSVYNTANYGYTF. CDR3 DNA sequence: TGCAGCGTTTATAACACCGCTAACTATGGCTACACCTTC.

The genes are TRBV15 and TRBJ2-5; D unclear. Germline CDR1 LNHNV, CDR2 YYDKDF (reference sequence). V was cut by 5 bases and J by 5 bases, with 15 bases left in between. The CDR3 totals 14 residues. CDR3 sequence reads: CATSLPPMRETQYF. The CDR3 coding sequence is TGTGCCACCAGCCTGCCCCCGATGAGGGAGACCCAGTACTTC.

This clonotype was detected only a few times. With a much larger clone just one base away, this may be a read error. The rearrangement uses TRBV7-9 and TRBJ2-5; TRBD2 matches at 8 bases. Trimming took 5 bases from V and 4 from J; bases not matched to a gene: 6. The CDR3 is 14 residues long. Germline V gene lookup returns CDR1 SEHNR and CDR2 FQNEAQ (reference sequence). The CDR3 sequence is CASSPGGEPETQYF. DNA of the CDR3: TGTGCCAGCAGCCCCGGGGGGGAACCAGAGACCCAGTACTTC.

As to this clonotype: A read error is possible here, since a much larger clone lies one base away. Since the CDR3 does not end with the conserved phenylalanine or tryptophan, this likely comes from a read error. This chain connects TRBV6-1 to TRBJ2-1, with D possibly matching TRBD1 (6 bases). CDR1 is MNHNS and CDR2 is SASEGT in the germline V gene. Trimming left V 2 bases short and J 8 bases short, with 10 bases between. This CDR3 has 13 amino acids. CDR3 amino acids: CASSEMTGDEQFL. The DNA of the CDR3 is TGTGCCAGCAGTGAAATGACAGGTGATGAGCAGTTCCTC.

The chain combines TRBV24-1 with TRBJ1-4; unclear D gene. Germline CDR1 is KGHDR and CDR2 is SFDVKD. V was cut by 4 bases and J by 8 bases, with 13 bases left in between. The CDR3 extends over 14 amino acids. This chain's CDR3 is CATSDPWAREKLFF. CDR3 bases: TGTGCCACCAGTGACCCCTGGGCACGGGAAAAACTGTTTTTT.

This clonotype was detected a few times. The J gene is TRBJ1-1, the V gene TRBV27; 7 bases align to TRBD1. The ends lost 5 bases at V and 0 bases at J; junction bases unmatched: 3. The CDR3 covers 14 residues. CDR1 and CDR2 from the germline V gene are MNHEY and SMNVEV (reference sequence). The CDR3 loop reads CASSRQGMNTEAFF. As DNA, the CDR3 is TGTGCCAGCAGTCGACAGGGAATGAACACTGAAGCTTTCTTT.

This clonotype was seen a few times. The V and J genes are TRBV19 and TRBJ2-7, with 12 bases lining up with TRBD2. The length of the CDR3 is 13 residues. The trim removed 8 bases at V and 5 bases at J, leaving 4 bases unmatched. Germline CDR1 is LNHDA and CDR2 is SQIVND (reference sequence). CDR3 in DNA: TGTGCCAGTGCTAGCGGGGGGGCTCACGAGCAGTACTTC. Its protein product is CASASGGAHEQYF.